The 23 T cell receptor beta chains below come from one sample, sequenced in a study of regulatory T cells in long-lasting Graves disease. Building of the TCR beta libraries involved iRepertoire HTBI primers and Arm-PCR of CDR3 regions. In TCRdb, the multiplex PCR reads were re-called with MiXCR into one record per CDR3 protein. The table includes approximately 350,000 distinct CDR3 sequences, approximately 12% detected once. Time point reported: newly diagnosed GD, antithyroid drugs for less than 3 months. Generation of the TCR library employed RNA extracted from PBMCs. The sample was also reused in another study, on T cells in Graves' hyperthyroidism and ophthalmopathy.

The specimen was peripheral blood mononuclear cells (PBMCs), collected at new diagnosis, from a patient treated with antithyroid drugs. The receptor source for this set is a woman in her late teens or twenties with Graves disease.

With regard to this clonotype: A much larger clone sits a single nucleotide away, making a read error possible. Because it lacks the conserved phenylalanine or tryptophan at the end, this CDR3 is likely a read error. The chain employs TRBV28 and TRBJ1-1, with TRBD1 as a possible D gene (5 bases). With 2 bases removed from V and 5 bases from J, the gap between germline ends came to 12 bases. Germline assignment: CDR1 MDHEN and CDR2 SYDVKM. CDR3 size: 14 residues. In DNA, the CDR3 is TGTGCCAGCAGTTTAGAGTGGGGGATTACTGAAGCTTTCCTT. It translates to CASSLEWGITEAFL.

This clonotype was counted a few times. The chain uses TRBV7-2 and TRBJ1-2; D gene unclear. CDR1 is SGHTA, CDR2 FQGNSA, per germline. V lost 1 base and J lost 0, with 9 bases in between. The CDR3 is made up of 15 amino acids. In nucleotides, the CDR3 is TGTGCCAGCAGCTTAGAACGCTTTCCTAACTATGGCTACACCTTC. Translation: CASSLERFPNYGYTF. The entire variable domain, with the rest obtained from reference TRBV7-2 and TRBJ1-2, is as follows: GAGVSQSPSNKVTEKGKDVELRCDPISGHTALYWYRQSLGQGLEFLIYFQGNSAPDKSGLPSDRFSAERTGGSVSTLTIQRTQQEDSAVYLCASSLERFPNYGYTFGSGTRLTVV.

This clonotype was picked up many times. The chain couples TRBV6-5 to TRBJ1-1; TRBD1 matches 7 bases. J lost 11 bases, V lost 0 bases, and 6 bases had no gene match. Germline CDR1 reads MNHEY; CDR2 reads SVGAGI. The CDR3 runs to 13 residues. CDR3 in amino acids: CASSYSGRGLAFF. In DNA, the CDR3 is TGTGCCAGCAGTTACTCGGGGAGGGGGCTGGCTTTCTTT.

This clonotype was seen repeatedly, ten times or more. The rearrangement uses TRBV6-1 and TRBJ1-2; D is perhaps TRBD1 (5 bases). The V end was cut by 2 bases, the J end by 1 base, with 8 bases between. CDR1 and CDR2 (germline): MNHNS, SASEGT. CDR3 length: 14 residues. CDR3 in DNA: TGTGCCAGCAGTGAATATGGGGGTAACTATGGCTACACCTTC. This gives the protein CASSEYGGNYGYTF.

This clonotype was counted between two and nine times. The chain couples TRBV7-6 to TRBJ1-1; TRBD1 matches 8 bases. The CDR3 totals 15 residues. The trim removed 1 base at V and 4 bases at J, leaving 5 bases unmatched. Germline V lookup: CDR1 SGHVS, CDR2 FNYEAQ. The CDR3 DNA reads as TGTGCCAGCAGCTTAGACCCTACAGGGGGCACTGAAGCTTTCTTT. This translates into CASSLDPTGGTEAFF.

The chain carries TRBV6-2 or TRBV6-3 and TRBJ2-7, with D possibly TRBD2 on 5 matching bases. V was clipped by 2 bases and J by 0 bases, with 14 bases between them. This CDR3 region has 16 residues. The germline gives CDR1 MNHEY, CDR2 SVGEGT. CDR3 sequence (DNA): TGTGCCAGCAGTTACCGGGGAGCGGAAAGCTCCTACGAGCAGTACTTC. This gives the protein CASSYRGAESSYEQYF.

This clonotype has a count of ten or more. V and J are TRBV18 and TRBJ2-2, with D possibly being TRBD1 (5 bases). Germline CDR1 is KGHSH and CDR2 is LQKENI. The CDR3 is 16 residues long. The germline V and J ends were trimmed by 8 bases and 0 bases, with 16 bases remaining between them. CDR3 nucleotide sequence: TGTGCCAGCGCCGACGACAGTGGTGCGAACACCGGGGAGCTGTTTTTT. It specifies CASADDSGANTGELFF.

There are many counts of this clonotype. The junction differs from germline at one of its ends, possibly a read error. This chain's CDR3 is CASSYLGAEGHLLNF. The CDR3 DNA is TGTGCCAGCAGCTACCTAGGCGCGGAGGGACACCTCTTGAACTTC. The chain uses TRBV6-5 and TRBJ2-4, with D perhaps given as TRBD1 or TRBD2 (6 bases each). Germline lookup yields CDR1 MNHEY and CDR2 SVGAGI. This CDR3 is built from 15 residues.

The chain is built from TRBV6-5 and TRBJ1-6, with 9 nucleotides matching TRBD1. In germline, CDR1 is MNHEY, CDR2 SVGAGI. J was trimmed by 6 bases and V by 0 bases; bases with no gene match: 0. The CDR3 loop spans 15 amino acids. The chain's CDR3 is CASSYSGQGNSPLHF. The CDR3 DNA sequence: TGTGCCAGCAGTTACTCGGGACAGGGTAATTCACCCCTCCACTTT.

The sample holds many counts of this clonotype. In nucleotides, the CDR3 is TGTGCCAGCAGCCACAGATACAAACGGGGCAATGAGCAGTTCTTC. Amino acids: CASSHRYKRGNEQFF. The chain links TRBV11-2 to TRBJ2-1; weak D call: TRBD2 (5 bases). This CDR3 contains 15 residues. CDR1 and CDR2 (germline): SGHAT, FQNNGV. Trimming took off 5 bases at V and 6 bases at J, with 17 bases between the two ends.

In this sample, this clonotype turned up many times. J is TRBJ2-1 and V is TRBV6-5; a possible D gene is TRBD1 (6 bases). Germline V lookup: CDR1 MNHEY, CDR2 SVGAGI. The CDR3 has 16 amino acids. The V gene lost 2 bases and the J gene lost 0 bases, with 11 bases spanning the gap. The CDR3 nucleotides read TGTGCCAGCAGTTACGACAGGAGGAGCTCCTACAATGAGCAGTTCTTC. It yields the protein CASSYDRRSSYNEQFF.

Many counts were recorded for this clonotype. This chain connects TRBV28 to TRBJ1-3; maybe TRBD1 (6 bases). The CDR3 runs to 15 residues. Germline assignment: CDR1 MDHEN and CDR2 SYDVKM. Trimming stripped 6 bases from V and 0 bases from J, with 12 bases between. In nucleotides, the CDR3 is TGTGCCAGCAGCTCGGACAGTTACTCTGGAAACACCATATATTTT. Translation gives CASSSDSYSGNTIYF.

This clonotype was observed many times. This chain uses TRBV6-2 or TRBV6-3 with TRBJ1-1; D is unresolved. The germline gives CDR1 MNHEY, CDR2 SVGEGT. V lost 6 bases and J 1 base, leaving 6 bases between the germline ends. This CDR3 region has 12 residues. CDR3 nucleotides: TGTGCCAGCAGGGTGAGGAACACTGAAGCTTTCTTT. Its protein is CASRVRNTEAFF.

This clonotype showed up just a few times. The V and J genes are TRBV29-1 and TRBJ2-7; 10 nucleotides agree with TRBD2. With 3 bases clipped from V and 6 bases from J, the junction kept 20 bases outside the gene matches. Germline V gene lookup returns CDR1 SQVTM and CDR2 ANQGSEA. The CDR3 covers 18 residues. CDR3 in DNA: TGCAGCGTTGAGGAGCTAGCGGGAGTACAGCCCTCTCGCGGCGAGCAGTACTTC. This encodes CSVEELAGVQPSRGEQYF.

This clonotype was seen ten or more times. As DNA, the CDR3 is TGTGCCAGCAGCCAAGGCAGGGAGGAATATGGCTACACCTTC. Protein sequence: CASSQGREEYGYTF. V gene TRBV3-1 combines with J gene TRBJ1-2, with D possibly TRBD1 on 5 matching bases. The germline V gene encodes CDR1 LGHDT and CDR2 YNNKEL (reference sequence). The length of the CDR3 is 14 residues. Trimming stripped 1 base from V and 5 bases from J, with 11 bases between.

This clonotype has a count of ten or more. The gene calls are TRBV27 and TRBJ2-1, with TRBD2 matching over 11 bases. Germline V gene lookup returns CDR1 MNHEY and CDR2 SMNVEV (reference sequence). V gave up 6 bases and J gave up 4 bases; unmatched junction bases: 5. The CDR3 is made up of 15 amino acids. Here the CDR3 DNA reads TGTGCCAGCAGCTCCGGGACTAGCGGATACAATGAGCAGTTCTTC. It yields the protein CASSSGTSGYNEQFF.

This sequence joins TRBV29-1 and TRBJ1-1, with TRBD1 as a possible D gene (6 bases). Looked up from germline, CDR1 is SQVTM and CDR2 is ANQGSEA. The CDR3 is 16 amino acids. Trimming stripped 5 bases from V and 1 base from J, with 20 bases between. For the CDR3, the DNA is TGCAGCGTTCCTATCGAGTCGTGGACAGCGAACACTGAAGCTTTCTTT. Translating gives CSVPIESWTANTEAFF.

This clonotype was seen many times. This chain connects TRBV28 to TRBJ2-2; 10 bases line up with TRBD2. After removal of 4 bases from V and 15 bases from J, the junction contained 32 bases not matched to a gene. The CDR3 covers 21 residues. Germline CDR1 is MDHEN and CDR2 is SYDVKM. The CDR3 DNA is TGTGCCAGCAGTTCTAAGGATGGGGGGCCGGGACTAGCGCCTCCGGACGATAGGGTGTTTTTT. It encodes CASSSKDGGPGLAPPDDRVFF.

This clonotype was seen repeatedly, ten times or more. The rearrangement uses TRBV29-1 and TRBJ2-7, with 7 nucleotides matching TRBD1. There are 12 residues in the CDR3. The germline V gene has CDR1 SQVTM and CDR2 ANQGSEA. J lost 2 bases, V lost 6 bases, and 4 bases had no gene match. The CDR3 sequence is CSVMTGPYEQYF. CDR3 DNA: TGCAGCGTCATGACAGGGCCCTACGAGCAGTACTTC.

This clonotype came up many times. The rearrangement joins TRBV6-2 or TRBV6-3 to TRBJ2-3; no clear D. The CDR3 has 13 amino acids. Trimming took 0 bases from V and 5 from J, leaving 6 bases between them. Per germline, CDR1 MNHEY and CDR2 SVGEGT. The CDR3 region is CASSYSLKDTQYF. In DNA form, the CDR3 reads TGTGCCAGCAGTTACTCTTTGAAAGATACGCAGTATTTT.

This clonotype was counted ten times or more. The CDR3 sequence is CSARASGASTEAFF. DNA of the CDR3: TGCAGTGCTAGAGCGTCGGGGGCGAGCACTGAAGCTTTCTTT. The chain recombines TRBV20-1 with TRBJ1-1; possible D gene TRBD1, 6 bases. Trimming pared 1 base from V and 4 bases from J, leaving 13 bases between. Germline CDR1 and CDR2: DFQATT and SNEGSKA (reference sequence). The CDR3 runs to 14 residues.

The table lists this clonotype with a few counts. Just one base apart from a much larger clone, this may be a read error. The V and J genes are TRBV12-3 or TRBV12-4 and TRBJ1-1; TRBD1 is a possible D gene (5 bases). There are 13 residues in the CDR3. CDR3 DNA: TGTGCCTGCAGTTCCCGGGGGGACACTGAAGCTTTCTTT. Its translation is CACSSRGDTEAFF.

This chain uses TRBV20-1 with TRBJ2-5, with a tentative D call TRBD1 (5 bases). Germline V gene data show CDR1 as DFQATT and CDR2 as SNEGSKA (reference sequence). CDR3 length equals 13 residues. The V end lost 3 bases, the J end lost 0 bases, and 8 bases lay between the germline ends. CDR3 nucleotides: TGCAGTGCTAGGGACACCCACCAAGAGACCCAGTACTTC. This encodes CSARDTHQETQYF.